This TCR beta chain was identified during a study of response to subunit inactivated influenza vaccine. In regard to this clonotype: Its antigen is as yet unknown.

MiXCR, applied by TCRdb to the RT-PCR reads, yields one record per CDR3 protein. The table includes under 550,000 distinct CDR3 sequences, roughly 8.2% detected once. Whole-study findings and limits: Authors suggested few new T cells are recruited by each seasonal influenza vaccination.

Sequencing was performed on PBMCs from blood, taken roughly 24 months after vaccination. The receptor's source is a man in his fifties or sixties who received an inactivated influenza vaccine.

The CDR3 nucleotides are TGTGCCAGCAGCTCAACGGGACTAGCGGTAGATACGCAGTATTTT. As protein: CASSSTGLAVDTQYF. The gene calls are TRBV7-3 and TRBJ2-3, with 11 positions matching TRBD2. The CDR3 extends over 15 amino acids. Losses at the gene ends were 4 bases for V and 5 bases for J; bases not matched to a gene: 5. In germline, CDR1 is SGHTA, CDR2 FQGTGA.